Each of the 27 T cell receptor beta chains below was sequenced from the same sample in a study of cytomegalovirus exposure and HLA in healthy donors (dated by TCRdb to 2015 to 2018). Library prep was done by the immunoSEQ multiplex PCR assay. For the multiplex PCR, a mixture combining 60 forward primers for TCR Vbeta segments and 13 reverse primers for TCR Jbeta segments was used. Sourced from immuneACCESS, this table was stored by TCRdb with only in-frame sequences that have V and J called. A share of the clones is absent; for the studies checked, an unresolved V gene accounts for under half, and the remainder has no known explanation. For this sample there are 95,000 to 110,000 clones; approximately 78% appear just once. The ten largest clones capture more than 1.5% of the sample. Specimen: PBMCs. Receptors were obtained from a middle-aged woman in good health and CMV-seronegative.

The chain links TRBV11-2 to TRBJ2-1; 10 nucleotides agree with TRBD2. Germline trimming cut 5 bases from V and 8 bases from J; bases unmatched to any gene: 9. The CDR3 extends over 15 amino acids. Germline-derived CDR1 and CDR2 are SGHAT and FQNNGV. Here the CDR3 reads CASSILAGEGYEQFF. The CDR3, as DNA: TGTGCCAGCAGCATCCTAGCGGGAGAGGGATATGAGCAGTTCTTC. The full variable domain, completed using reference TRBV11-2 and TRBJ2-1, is EAGVAQSPRYKIIEKRQSVAFWCNPISGHATLYWYQQILGQGPKLLIQFQNNGVVDDSQLPKDRFSAERLKGVDSTLKIQPAKLEDSAVYLCASSILAGEGYEQFFGPGTRLTVL.

The CDR3 sequence: CASSDPRGRDYGYTF. In DNA form, the CDR3 reads TGTGCCAGCAGTGACCCTAGGGGGCGCGACTATGGCTACACCTTC. J is TRBJ1-2 and V is TRBV28, with 7 bases matching TRBD1. Trimming at V came to 5 bases and at J to 3 bases, leaving 9 bases not matched to a gene. This CDR3 has 15 residues. CDR1 is MDHEN, CDR2 SYDVKM, per germline.

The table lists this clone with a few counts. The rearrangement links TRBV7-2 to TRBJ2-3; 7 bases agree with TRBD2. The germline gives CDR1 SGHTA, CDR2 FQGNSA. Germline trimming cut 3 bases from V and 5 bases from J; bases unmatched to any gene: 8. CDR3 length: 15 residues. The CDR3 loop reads CASSLRERLGDTQYF. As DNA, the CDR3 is TGTGCCAGCAGCTTGCGGGAGCGCCTGGGAGATACGCAGTATTTT.

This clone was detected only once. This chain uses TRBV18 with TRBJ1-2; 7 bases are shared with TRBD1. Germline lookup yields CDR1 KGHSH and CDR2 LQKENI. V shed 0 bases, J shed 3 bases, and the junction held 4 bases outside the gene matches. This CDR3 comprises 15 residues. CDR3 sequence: CASSPPWDSHYGYTF. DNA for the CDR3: TGTGCCAGCTCACCACCCTGGGACAGCCACTATGGCTACACCTTC.

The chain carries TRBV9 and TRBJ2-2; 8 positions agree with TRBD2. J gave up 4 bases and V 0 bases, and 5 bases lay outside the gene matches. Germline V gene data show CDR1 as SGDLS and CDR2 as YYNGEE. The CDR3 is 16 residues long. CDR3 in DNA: TGTGCCAGCAGCGTAGGACTAGCGTCGACCACCGGGGAGCTGTTTTTT. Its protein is CASSVGLASTTGELFF.

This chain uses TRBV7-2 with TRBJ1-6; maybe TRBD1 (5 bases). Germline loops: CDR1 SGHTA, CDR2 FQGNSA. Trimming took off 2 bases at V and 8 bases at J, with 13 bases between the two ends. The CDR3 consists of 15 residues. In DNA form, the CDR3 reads TGTGCCAGCAGCTTACAGGGCAGTTGGGATTCACCCCTCCACTTT. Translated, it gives CASSLQGSWDSPLHF.

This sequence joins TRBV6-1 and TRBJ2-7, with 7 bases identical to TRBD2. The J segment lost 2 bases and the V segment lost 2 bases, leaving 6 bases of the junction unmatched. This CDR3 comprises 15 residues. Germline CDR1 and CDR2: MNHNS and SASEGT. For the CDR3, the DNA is TGTGCCAGCAGTGAAAACTGGGGGGGGACCTACGAGCAGTACTTC. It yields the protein CASSENWGGTYEQYF.

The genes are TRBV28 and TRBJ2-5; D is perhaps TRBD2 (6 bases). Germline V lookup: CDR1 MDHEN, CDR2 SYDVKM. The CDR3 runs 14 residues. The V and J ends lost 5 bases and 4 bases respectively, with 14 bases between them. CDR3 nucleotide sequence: TGTGCCAGCAGTGGGGGGTGGTTGAGAGAGACCCAGTACTTC. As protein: CASSGGWLRETQYF.

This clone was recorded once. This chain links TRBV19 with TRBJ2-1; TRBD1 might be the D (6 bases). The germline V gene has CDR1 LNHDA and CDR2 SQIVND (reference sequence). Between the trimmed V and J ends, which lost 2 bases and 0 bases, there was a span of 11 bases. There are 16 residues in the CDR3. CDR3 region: CASSITGISSYNEQFF. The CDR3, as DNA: TGTGCCAGTAGTATAACAGGGATAAGCTCCTACAATGAGCAGTTCTTC.

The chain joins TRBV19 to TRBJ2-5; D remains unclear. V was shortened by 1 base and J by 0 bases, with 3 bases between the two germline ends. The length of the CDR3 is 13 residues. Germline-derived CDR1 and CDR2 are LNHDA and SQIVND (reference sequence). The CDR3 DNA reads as TGTGCCAGTAGTATAGGCGACCAAGAGACCCAGTACTTC. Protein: CASSIGDQETQYF.

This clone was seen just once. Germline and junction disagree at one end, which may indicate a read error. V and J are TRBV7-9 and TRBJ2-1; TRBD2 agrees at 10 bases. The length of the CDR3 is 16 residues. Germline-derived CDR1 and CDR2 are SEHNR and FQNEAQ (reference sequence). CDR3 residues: CSSFPHLAGVENEQFF. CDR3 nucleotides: TGTTCCAGCTTCCCCCACCTAGCGGGAGTTGAAAATGAGCAGTTCTTC.

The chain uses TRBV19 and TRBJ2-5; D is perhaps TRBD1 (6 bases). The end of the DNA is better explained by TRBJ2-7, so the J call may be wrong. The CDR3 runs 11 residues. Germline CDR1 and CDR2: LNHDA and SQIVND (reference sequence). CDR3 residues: CASGQTYEQYF. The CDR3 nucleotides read TGTGCCAGTGGACAGACCTACGAGCAGTACTTC.

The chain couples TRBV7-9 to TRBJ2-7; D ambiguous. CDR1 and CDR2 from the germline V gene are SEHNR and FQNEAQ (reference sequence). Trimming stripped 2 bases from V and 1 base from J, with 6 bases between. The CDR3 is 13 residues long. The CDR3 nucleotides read TGTGCCAGCAGCTTATCGGAGTCCTACGAGCAGTACTTC. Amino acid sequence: CASSLSESYEQYF. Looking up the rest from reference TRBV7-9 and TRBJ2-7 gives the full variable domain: DTGVSQNPRHKITKRGQNVTFRCDPISEHNRLYWYRQTLGQGPEFLTYFQNEAQLEKSRLLSDRFSAERPKGSFSTLEIQRTEQGDSAMYLCASSLSESYEQYFGPGTRLTVT.

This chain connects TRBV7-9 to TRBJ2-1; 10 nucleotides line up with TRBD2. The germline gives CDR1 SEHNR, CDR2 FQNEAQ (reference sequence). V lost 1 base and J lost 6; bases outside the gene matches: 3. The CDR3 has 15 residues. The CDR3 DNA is TGTGCCAGCAGCTTAGGGACTAGCGGACTCAATGAGCAGTTCTTC. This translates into CASSLGTSGLNEQFF.

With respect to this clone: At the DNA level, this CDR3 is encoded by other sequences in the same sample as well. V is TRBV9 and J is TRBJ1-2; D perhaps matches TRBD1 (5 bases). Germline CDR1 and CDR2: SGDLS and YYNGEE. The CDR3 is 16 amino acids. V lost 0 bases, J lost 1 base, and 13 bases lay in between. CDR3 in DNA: TGTGCCAGCAGCGTAGCCCGAGACAGACATAACTATGGCTACACCTTC. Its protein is CASSVARDRHNYGYTF. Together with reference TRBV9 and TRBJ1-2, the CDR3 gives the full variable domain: DSGVTQTPKHLITATGQRVTLRCSPRSGDLSVYWYQQSLDQGLQFLIQYYNGEERAKGNILERFSAQQFPDLHSELNLSSLELGDSALYFCASSVARDRHNYGYTFGSGTRLTVV.

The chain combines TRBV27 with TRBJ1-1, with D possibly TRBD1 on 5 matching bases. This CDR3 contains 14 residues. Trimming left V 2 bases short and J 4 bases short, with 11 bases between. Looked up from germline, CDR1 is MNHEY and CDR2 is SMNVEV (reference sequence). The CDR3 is CASSLGRGGTEAFF. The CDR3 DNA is TGTGCCAGCAGTTTAGGGAGGGGTGGCACTGAAGCTTTCTTT.

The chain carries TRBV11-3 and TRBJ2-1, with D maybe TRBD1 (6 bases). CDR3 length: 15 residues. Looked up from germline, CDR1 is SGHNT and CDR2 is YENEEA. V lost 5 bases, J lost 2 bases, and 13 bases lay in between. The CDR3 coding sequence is TGTGCCAGCAGCCCTGGGCAGGGGCCCTACAATGAGCAGTTCTTC. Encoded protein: CASSPGQGPYNEQFF. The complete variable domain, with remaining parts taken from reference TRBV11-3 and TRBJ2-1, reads EAGVVQSPRYKIIEKKQPVAFWCNPISGHNTLYWYLQNLGQGPELLIRYENEEAVDDSQLPKDRFSAERLKGVDSTLKIQPAELGDSAVYLCASSPGQGPYNEQFFGPGTRLTVL.

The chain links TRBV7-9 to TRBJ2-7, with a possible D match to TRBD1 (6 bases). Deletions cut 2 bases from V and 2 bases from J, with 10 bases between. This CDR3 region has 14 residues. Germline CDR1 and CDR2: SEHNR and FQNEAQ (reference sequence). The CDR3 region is CASSLSGTPYEQYF. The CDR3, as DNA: TGTGCCAGCAGCTTATCCGGGACACCCTACGAGCAGTACTTC.

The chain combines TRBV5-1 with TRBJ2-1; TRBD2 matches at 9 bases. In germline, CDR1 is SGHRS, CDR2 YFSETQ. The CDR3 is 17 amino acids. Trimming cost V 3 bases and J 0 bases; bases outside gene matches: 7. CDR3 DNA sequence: TGCGCCAGCAGCTCGGGACTAGCCGCGAGCTCCTACAATGAGCAGTTCTTC. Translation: CASSSGLAASSYNEQFF.

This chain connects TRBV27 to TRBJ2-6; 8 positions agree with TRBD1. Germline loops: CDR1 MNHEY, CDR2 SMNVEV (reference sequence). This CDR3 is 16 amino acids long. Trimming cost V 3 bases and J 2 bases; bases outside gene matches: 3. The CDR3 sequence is CASSFQGAPGANVLTF. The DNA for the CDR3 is TGTGCCAGCAGTTTTCAGGGGGCGCCTGGGGCCAACGTCCTGACTTTC.

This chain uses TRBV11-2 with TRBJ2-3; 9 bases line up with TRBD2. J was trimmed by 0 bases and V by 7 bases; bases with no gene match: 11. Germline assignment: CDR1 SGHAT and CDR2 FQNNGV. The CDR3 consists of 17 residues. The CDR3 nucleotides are TGTGCCAGCACCATCCCCGCTAGCGGGGCCAGCACAGATACGCAGTATTTT. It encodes CASTIPASGASTDTQYF.

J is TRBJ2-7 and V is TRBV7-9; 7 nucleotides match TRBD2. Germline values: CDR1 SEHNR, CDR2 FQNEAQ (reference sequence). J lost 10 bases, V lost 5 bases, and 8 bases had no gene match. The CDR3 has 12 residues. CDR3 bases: TGTGCCAGCAGCCCCTCCTCGGGACTACAGTACTTC. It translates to CASSPSSGLQYF.

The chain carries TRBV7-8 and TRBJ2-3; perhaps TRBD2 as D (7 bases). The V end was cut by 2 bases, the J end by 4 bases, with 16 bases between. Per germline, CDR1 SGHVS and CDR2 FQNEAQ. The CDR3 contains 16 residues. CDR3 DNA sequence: TGTGCCAGCAGCTTACGGGCTGGGGGGGGCGCAGATACGCAGTATTTT. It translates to CASSLRAGGGADTQYF. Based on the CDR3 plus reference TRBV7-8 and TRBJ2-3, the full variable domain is GAGVSQSPRYKVAKRGQDVALRCDPISGHVSLFWYQQALGQGPEFLTYFQNEAQLDKSGLPSDRFFAERPEGSVSTLKIQRTQQEDSAVYLCASSLRAGGGADTQYFGPGTRLTVL.

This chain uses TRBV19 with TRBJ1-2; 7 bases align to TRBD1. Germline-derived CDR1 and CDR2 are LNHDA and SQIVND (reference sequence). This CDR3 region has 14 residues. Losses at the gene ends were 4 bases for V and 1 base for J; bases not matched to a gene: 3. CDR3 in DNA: TGTGCCAGTAGTACCCAGGGGGATAACTATGGCTACACCTTC. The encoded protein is CASSTQGDNYGYTF.

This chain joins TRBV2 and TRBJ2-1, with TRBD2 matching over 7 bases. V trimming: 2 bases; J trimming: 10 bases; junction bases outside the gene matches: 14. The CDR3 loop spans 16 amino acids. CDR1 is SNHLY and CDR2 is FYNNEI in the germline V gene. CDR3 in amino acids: CASSETRVGSGKEQFF. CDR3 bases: TGTGCCAGCAGTGAAACCAGGGTCGGAAGCGGGAAGGAGCAGTTCTTC.

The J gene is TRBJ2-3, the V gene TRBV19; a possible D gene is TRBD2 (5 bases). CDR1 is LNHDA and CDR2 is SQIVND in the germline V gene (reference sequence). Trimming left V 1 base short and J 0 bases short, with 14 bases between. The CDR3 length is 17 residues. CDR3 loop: CASSIGGRRSSTDTQYF. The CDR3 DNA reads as TGTGCCAGTAGTATAGGAGGGCGGAGATCTAGCACAGATACGCAGTATTTT.

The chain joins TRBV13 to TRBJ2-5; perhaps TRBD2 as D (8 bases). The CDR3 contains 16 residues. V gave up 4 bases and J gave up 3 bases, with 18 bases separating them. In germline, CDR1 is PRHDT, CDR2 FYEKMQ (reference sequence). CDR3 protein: CASSSGTSGTEETQYF. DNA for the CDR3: TGTGCCAGCAGCTCCGGGACTAGTGGGACAGAAGAGACCCAGTACTTC. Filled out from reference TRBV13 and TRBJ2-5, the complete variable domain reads AAGVIQSPRHLIKEKRETATLKCYPIPRHDTVYWYQQGPGQDPQFLISFYEKMQSDKGSIPDRFSAQQFSDYHSELNMSSLELGDSALYFCASSSGTSGTEETQYFGPGTRLLVL.